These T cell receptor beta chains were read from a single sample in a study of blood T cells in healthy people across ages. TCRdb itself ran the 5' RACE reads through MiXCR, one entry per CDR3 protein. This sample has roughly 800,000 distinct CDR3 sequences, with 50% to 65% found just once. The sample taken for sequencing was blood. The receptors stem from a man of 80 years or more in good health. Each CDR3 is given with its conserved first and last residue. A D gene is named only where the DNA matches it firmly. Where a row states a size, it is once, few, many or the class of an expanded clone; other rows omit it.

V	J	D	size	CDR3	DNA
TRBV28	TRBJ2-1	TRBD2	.	CASNYGASGGYNEQFF	TGTGCCAGCAACTATGGGGCTAGCGGGGGGTACAATGAGCAGTTCTTC
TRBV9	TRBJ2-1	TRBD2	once	CASSNRLAGIYNEQFF	TGTGCCAGCAGCAACAGACTAGCGGGAATCTACAATGAGCAGTTCTTC
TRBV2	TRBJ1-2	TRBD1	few	CASSEVGTDYYGYTF	TGTGCCAGCAGTGAAGTAGGGACAGATTACTATGGCTACACCTTC
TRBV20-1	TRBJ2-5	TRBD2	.	CSASTSGISGRSNEQYF	TGCAGTGCTAGTACTTCCGGGATCAGCGGGAGGAGTAATGAGCAGTACTTC
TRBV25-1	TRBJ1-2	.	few	CASSEQGYGYTF	TGTGCCAGCAGTGAACAGGGGTATGGCTACACCTTC
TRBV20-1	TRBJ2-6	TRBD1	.	CSARQGAGANVLTF	TGCAGTGCTAGACAGGGGGCCGGGGCCAACGTCCTGACTTTC
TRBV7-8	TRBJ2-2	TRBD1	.	CASSLVGQGATGELFF	TGTGCCAGCAGCTTAGTAGGACAGGGGGCGACCGGGGAGCTGTTTTTT
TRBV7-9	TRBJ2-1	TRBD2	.	CASAGLVNEQFF	TGTGCCAGCGCGGGACTAGTCAATGAGCAGTTCTTC
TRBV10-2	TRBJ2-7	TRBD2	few	CASSDLAGATKQYF	TGCGCCAGCAGTGATCTAGCGGGAGCTACGAAGCAGTACTTC
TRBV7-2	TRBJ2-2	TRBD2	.	CASSPASGRAAGELFF	TGTGCCAGCAGTCCCGCTAGCGGGAGGGCCGCCGGGGAGCTGTTTTTT
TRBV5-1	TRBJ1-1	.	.	CASRSAFDGEAFF	TGCGCCAGCAGGTCCGCGTTTGACGGTGAAGCTTTCTTT
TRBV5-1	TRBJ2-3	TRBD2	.	CASSLGSGSGDTQYF	TGCGCCAGCAGCCTCGGTAGCGGGAGTGGGGATACGCAGTATTTT
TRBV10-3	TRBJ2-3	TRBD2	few	CAITSGRSDTQYF	TGTGCCATCACTAGCGGGAGATCAGATACGCAGTATTTT
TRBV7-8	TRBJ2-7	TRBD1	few	CASSPTGTGYYEQYF	TGTGCCAGCAGCCCCACCGGGACAGGGTACTACGAGCAGTACTTC
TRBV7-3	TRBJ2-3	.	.	CASSPDPPSTDTQYF	TGTGCCAGCAGCCCCGATCCCCCTAGCACAGATACGCAGTATTTT
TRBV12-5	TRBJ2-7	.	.	CASGLVLSGRSYEQYF	TGTGCTAGTGGTTTGGTACTGAGCGGAAGGTCCTACGAGCAGTACTTC
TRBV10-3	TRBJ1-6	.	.	CAISESYSYNSPLHF	TGTGCCATCAGTGAGTCGTACTCCTATAATTCACCCCTCCACTTT
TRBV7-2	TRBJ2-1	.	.	CASHREGAYNEQFF	TGTGCCAGCCATCGTGAGGGGGCCTACAATGAGCAGTTCTTC
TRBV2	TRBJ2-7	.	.	CASRKDAYEQYF	TGTGCCAGCAGGAAGGACGCCTACGAGCAGTACTTC
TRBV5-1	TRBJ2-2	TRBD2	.	CASSPGLAGAGELFF	TGCGCCAGCAGCCCTGGACTAGCGGGAGCCGGGGAGCTGTTTTTT
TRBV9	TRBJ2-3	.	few	CASSVLTGVEDTQYF	TGTGCCAGCAGCGTCCTGACGGGGGTGGAAGATACGCAGTATTTT
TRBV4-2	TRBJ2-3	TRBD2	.	CASSQRALAGTVTDTQYF	TGTGCCAGCAGCCAAAGGGCACTAGCGGGAACAGTTACAGATACGCAGTATTTT
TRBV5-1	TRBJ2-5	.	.	CASSLDWERGQYF	TGCGCCAGCAGCCTGGACTGGGAACGCGGGCAGTACTTC
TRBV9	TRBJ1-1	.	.	CASSVGRGARSMNTEAFF	TGTGCCAGCAGCGTTGGTCGGGGGGCGCGGAGCATGAACACTGAAGCTTTCTTT
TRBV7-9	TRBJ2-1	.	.	CASSTNTGLGYNEQFF	TGTGCCAGCAGCACTAATACAGGGCTGGGGTACAATGAGCAGTTCTTC
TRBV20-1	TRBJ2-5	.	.	CSARGLALKTQYF	TGCAGTGCTAGAGGCCTAGCCTTGAAGACCCAGTACTTC
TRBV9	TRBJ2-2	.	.	CASSVAGSNTGELFF	TGTGCCAGCAGCGTAGCCGGATCAAACACCGGGGAGCTGTTTTTT
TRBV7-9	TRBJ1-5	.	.	CASSLFGLGSNQPQHF	TGTGCCAGCAGCTTATTTGGGCTTGGGAGCAATCAGCCCCAGCATTTT
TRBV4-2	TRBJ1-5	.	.	CASSPGTANNQPQHF	TGTGCCAGCAGCCCCGGGACGGCAAACAATCAGCCCCAGCATTTT
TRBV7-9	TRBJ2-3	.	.	CVSSLFNRLDRADTQYF	TGTGTCAGCAGCTTATTTAACAGACTGGACCGCGCAGATACGCAGTATTTT
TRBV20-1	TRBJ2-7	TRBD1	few	CSAARTGTSYEQYF	TGCAGTGCTGCCCGGACAGGGACATCCTACGAGCAGTACTTC
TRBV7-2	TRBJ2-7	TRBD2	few	CASSLVFGGRRVRPYEQYF	TGTGCCAGCAGCTTAGTTTTTGGCGGGAGGAGAGTACGCCCCTACGAGCAGTACTTC
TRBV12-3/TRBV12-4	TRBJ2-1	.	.	CASSTTGKETQFF	TGTGCCAGCAGTACGACAGGAAAAGAGACCCAGTTCTTC
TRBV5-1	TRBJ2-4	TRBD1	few	CASSSMGTVGKNIQYF	TGCGCCAGCAGCTCCATGGGGACAGTCGGCAAAAACATTCAGTACTTC
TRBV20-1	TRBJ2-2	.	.	CSARLHGGANTGELFF	TGCAGTGCTAGGCTCCATGGCGGAGCAAACACCGGGGAGCTGTTTTTT
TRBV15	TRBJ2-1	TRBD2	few	CATSMRRGGYNEQFF	TGTGCCACCAGCATGAGGCGGGGGGGATACAATGAGCAGTTCTTC
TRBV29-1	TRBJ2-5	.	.	CSASLGSGVETQYF	TGCAGCGCTTCCCTTGGGTCGGGAGTGGAGACCCAGTACTTC
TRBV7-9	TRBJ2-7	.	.	CASSFTARRSYEQYF	TGTGCCAGCAGCTTTACAGCGAGACGCTCCTACGAGCAGTACTTC
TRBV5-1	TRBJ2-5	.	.	CASSPRGPSTETQYF	TGCGCCAGCAGCCCGCGCGGGCCTTCCACCGAGACCCAGTACTTC
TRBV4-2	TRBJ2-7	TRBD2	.	CASSQGTSASYEQYF	TGTGCCAGCAGCCAAGGGACTAGCGCCTCCTACGAGCAGTACTTC
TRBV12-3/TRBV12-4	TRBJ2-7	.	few	CASSYDEQYF	TGTGCCAGCAGTTACGACGAGCAGTACTTC
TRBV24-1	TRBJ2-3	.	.	CATSGWGRRGDTQYF	TGTGCCACCAGTGGTTGGGGTCGGAGGGGAGATACGCAGTATTTT
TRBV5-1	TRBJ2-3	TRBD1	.	CASSLGDRGITDTQYF	TGCGCCAGCAGCTTGGGGGACAGGGGGATCACAGATACGCAGTATTTT
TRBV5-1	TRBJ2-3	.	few	CASSASGTRQYF	TGCGCCAGCAGCGCCTCCGGGACAAGGCAGTATTTT
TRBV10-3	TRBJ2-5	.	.	CAISAGDGETQYF	TGTGCCATCAGTGCGGGAGACGGTGAGACCCAGTACTTC